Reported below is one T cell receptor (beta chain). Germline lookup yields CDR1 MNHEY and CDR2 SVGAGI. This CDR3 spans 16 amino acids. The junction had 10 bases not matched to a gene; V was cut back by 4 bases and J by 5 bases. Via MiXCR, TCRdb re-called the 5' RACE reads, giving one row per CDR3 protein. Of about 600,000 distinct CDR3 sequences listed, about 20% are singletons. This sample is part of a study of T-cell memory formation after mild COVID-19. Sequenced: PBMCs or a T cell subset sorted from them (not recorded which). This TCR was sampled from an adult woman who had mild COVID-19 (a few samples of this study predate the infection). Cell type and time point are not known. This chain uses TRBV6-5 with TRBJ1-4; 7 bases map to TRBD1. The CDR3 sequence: CASSSTSGQRNEKLFF. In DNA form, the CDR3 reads TGTGCCAGCAGTTCGACTTCGGGACAGAGAAATGAAAAACTGTTTTTT.